A single count supports the clone carrying this TCR beta chain. The antigen is unknown. The method was immunoSEQ multiplex PCR; TCRdb's version includes in-frame clones alone and lacks a portion of them. Altogether 210,000 or so clones are present, about 94% being singletons, with the ten largest covering about 1.5%. The entry originates in a study of T cell responses to AZD1222 COVID-19 vaccine. The CDR3 consists of 14 residues. V was trimmed by 3 bases and J by 7 bases, leaving 17 bases between them. CDR1 is SGHRS and CDR2 is YFSETQ in the germline V gene. General study results and limits: Across the whole spike, CD4 TCRs peaked at regions 160-218 and 743-854. Sampled repertoires all dated from after the peak T cell response. Unmutated regions of variants are reportedly targeted by nearly half of spike-specific TCRs. The donors showed a predominance of white British ancestry and of females, with possible underestimation of clonal diversity.

This specimen consisted of peripheral blood, obtained 28 days after the second dose of the MenACWY control vaccine. The gene calls are TRBV5-1 and TRBJ2-7, with D perhaps TRBD1 or TRBD2 (6 bases each). This sequence originates from an adult who received the MenACWY meningococcal vaccine as a control. In nucleotides, the CDR3 is TGCGCCAGCAGCTCGGAGGGGGTTCGGGGAGAGCAGTACTTC. Translation gives CASSSEGVRGEQYF.